This TCR beta chain was identified during a study of cytomegalovirus exposure and HLA in healthy donors. In the study overall: Counted in an early data release were about 85 million unique TCRs from HLA-typed donors. Study-wide results and limits: By HLA locus, TCR association rates varied in a later analysis, with DRB1 showing the most and HLA-C the fewest. Most of the CMV-associated TCR beta chains (in a later analysis) appeared to be HLA-restricted. In vitro, a few CMV-associated chains proved specific for CMV antigens.

The study ran its PCR with 60 Vbeta and 13 Jbeta primers. Clones were read by immunoSEQ multiplex PCR, and TCRdb kept only the in-frame ones, dropping some. Of approximately 180,000 clones in the sample, roughly 79% were seen once. This CDR3 contains 17 residues. Per germline, CDR1 MGHRA and CDR2 YSYEKL. Trimming took 1 base from V and 3 from J, leaving 19 bases between them. Worth noting for this clone: The antigen is unknown.

The clonotype originates from a woman younger than 35 in good health and CMV-seropositive. Sequencing was performed on PBMCs. This rearrangement joins TRBV4-1 to TRBJ2-7; D remains ambiguous. CDR3 in DNA: TGCGCCAGCAGCCAAGGGGCCCTCGGTCCGACCTACTACGAGCAGTACTTC. Its protein is CASSQGALGPTYYEQYF.